This T cell receptor (beta chain) derives from a study of CD8+ T cells in alopecia areata. As regards this clone: Its antigen is still unknown.

The germline gives CDR1 SQVTM, CDR2 ANQGSEA. Deletions cut 1 base from V and 3 bases from J, with 9 bases between. The CDR3 has 13 amino acids. Reverse transcribed after extraction, RNA yielded cDNA as the sequencing template. Some clones are missing from TCRdb's copy, which holds only in-frame ones; the method was immunoSEQ multiplex PCR. The table records about 130,000 clones, about 57% of them present only once. Samples from alopecia areata patients were lesional scalp punch biopsies and peripheral blood. PBMCs, the starting material, were the source of sorted CD4+ and CD8+ T cells. Study-wide results and caveats: Alphabeta T cells residing in normal skin are also sequenced in scalp samples. Elevated clonality characterized lesional scalp relative to normal scalp, particularly in alopecia totalis/universalis.

The chain has TRBV29-1 and TRBJ1-2, with a tentative D call TRBD1 (5 bases). The material sequenced was CD4+ T cells sorted from blood, taken at week 0. The sequence was collected from a human donor with alopecia areata. Here the CDR3 reads CSVEGGRYYGYTF. The CDR3 region has the DNA TGCAGCGTTGAAGGGGGGAGGTACTATGGCTACACCTTC.